Listed below are T cell receptor beta chains from one sample, sequenced in a study of shared clonotypes between healthy human individuals. Only in-frame clones appear in the TCRdb table, and some are missing; sequencing was by immunoSEQ multiplex PCR. The repertoire has hundreds of thousands of clones, more than 75% of them found once; the top ten carry around 16%. Sequencing was performed on memory CD8+ T cells sorted from blood. These TCRs come from a man aged 18-30 years in good health. CDR3s include the opening cysteine and the closing phenylalanine or tryptophan. D genes are given only for firm matches. The size entry is marked missing in some rows and otherwise reads once, few, many or a size class.

v_gene	d_gene	abundance	j_gene	CDR3aa	CDR3nt
TRBV4-1	-	once	TRBJ2-3	CASSQDGKGRLGTDTQYF	TGCGCCAGCAGCCAAGACGGGAAAGGTCGCCTAGGCACAGATACGCAGTATTTT
TRBV9	TRBD2	-	TRBJ2-3	CASSVGLADTDTQYF	TGTGCCAGCAGCGTAGGACTAGCGGACACAGATACGCAGTATTTT
TRBV2	TRBD1	-	TRBJ1-1	CATRGARTGFNTEAFF	TGTGCCACCAGGGGGGCCAGGACCGGGTTCAACACTGAAGCTTTCTTT
TRBV4-1	TRBD1	few	TRBJ2-7	CASSQVDRDYEQYF	TGCGCCAGCAGCCAAGTGGACAGGGACTACGAGCAGTACTTC
TRBV9	-	-	TRBJ1-2	CASSPARVRGGYTF	TGTGCCAGCAGCCCCGCCCGTGTCAGGGGTGGCTACACCTTC
TRBV10-3	TRBD2	-	TRBJ2-1	CAISEPSGRFNEQFF	TGTGCCATCAGTGAACCTAGCGGGAGGTTCAATGAGCAGTTCTTC
TRBV30	-	-	TRBJ2-1	CAWSTVSNEQFF	TGTGCCTGGAGCACAGTTTCCAATGAGCAGTTCTTC
TRBV6-5	TRBD1	-	TRBJ2-5	CASSLGQGAYETQYF	TGTGCCAGCAGCCTAGGACAGGGGGCTTATGAGACCCAGTACTTC
TRBV9	TRBD1	-	TRBJ2-7	CASSPFSGTGAYEQYF	TGTGCCAGCAGCCCCTTTTCCGGGACAGGGGCCTACGAGCAGTACTTC
TRBV9	-	-	TRBJ1-4	CASSADQGYEKLFF	TGTGCCAGCAGTGCCGACCAGGGGTATGAAAAACTGTTTTTT
TRBV4-1	TRBD2	-	TRBJ2-3	CASSQDLGLTSSGISTDTQYF	TGCGCCAGCAGCCAAGATCTCGGCCTTACTTCCAGCGGGATAAGCACAGATACGCAGTATTTT
TRBV4-2	TRBD1	few	TRBJ2-7	CASSPIVGTGAYEQYF	TGTGCCAGCAGCCCCATTGTGGGGACAGGGGCCTACGAGCAGTACTTC
TRBV7-8	TRBD2	-	TRBJ2-3	CASSLVAGGSDTQYF	TGTGCCAGCAGCTTAGTGGCGGGAGGGTCAGATACGCAGTATTTT
TRBV9	-	few	TRBJ2-7	CASSVTDRPYEQYF	TGTGCCAGCAGCGTCACTGACAGGCCCTACGAGCAGTACTTC
TRBV19	-	-	TRBJ2-2	CASSIKGFGELFF	TGTGCCAGTAGTATAAAGGGGTTCGGGGAGCTGTTTTTT
TRBV19	-	-	TRBJ2-7	CASSMTGGYEQYF	TGTGCCAGTAGTATGACAGGTGGCTACGAGCAGTACTTC
TRBV21-1	-	-	TRBJ1-5	CASSKIHRRGSLRSNQPQHF	TGTGCCAGCAGCAAGATCCATCGCAGGGGGAGTTTGCGGAGCAATCAGCCCCAGCATTTT
TRBV9	TRBD1	-	TRBJ1-1	CASSNRDRGFSTEAFF	TGTGCCAGCAGCAACCGGGACAGGGGCTTTAGCACTGAAGCTTTCTTT
TRBV6-5	-	-	TRBJ2-2	CASSSLGTGELFF	TGTGCCAGCAGTTCTCTGGGGACCGGGGAGCTGTTTTTT
TRBV13	-	-	TRBJ2-3	CASSLELDSTDTQYF	TGTGCCAGCAGCTTAGAACTAGATAGCACAGATACGCAGTATTTT